This TCR beta chain was obtained from a study of early T cells in non-severe SARS-CoV-2 infection. Unique molecular identifier tags were affixed to discrete cDNA molecules. Via MiXCR, TCRdb re-called the 5' RACE reads, giving one row per CDR3 protein. This table holds about 83,000 distinct CDR3 sequences, 10% found once. Trimming left V 4 bases short and J 4 bases short, with 10 bases between. CDR3 length equals 14 residues. The germline V gene has CDR1 MNHEY and CDR2 SVGAGI. The chain employs TRBV6-5 and TRBJ2-2; D assignment may be TRBD1 or TRBD2 (5 bases each). The material sequenced was whole blood, taken at baseline. The TCR comes from an adult who was a healthcare worker with PCR-confirmed SARS-CoV-2 infection or an uninfected control (not recorded which). The CDR3 reads CASSSPGTTGELFF. CDR3 sequence (DNA): TGTGCCAGCAGTTCGCCAGGGACCACCGGGGAGCTGTTTTTT.